The entry below describes one T cell receptor beta chain. The antigen is undetermined. This specimen comes from a study of cytomegalovirus exposure and HLA in healthy donors. Broader study findings: In a later analysis, most CMV-associated TCR beta chains appeared HLA-restricted. The study found most TCR sequences rare, yet found some public TCRs in many donors. It was assumed in the presence/absence analyses that sequencing depth was roughly uniform across donors. Researchers reported in a later analysis that a missense DCLRE1C variant was tied to TCR beta V- and J-gene trimming.

A multiplex PCR was run with 60 Vbeta primers and 13 Jbeta primers. Data came from immunoSEQ multiplex PCR; TCRdb stores just in-frame clones and leaves some out. In all, the sample yields 200,000 to 250,000 clones. The CDR3 covers 16 residues. V lost 0 bases and J lost 2; bases outside the gene matches: 9. The germline V gene has CDR1 SQVTM and CDR2 ANQGSEA. The sequencing sample was made of PBMCs. The clonotype comes from a woman in her twenties or thirties in good health and CMV-seropositive. The chain couples TRBV29-1 to TRBJ2-7, with 8 bases fitting TRBD1. The chain's CDR3 is CSVEEGQGANTYEQYF. CDR3 coding DNA: TGCAGCGTTGAAGAGGGTCAGGGGGCGAATACCTACGAGCAGTACTTC.